The clone carrying this T cell receptor (beta chain) was found once. This sample is part of a study of long-term antiretroviral therapy in people with HIV. Trimming took 5 bases from V and 1 from J; bases not matched to a gene: 4. CDR1 and CDR2 (germline): SNHLY, FYNNEI. This CDR3 is built from 14 residues. The authors ran the immunoSEQ assay, v3.0, at survey level. In sequencing, roughly 40,000-50,000 T-cell genomes per sample were targeted. Clones were read by immunoSEQ multiplex PCR, and TCRdb kept only the in-frame ones, dropping some. In the table there are approximately 17,000 clones, roughly 80% of which are singletons.

The material was unsorted PBMCs, obtained 0.6 years after starting antiretroviral therapy. This receptor was obtained from a woman aged 18-29 years with HIV. J is TRBJ1-1 and V is TRBV2; 7 bases are a match to TRBD1. The CDR3: CASSPQGGNTEAFF. In DNA form, the CDR3 reads TGTGCCAGCAGTCCTCAGGGGGGGAACACTGAAGCTTTCTTT.